The present T cell receptor (beta chain) was sequenced within a study of HIV-infected patients and healthy controls. This clonotype was seen only a few times. All unsorted peripheral T cells were captured because whole blood was used without fractionation. CDR1 is SGHNT, CDR2 YYREEE, per germline (reference sequence). The CDR3 totals 14 residues. Trimming took off 6 bases at V and 4 bases at J, with 16 bases between the two ends. Around 500 ng RNA was reverse transcribed with alpha and beta constant-region primers. Using multiplexing indices, alpha and beta chain libraries were generated apart by chain-specific third strand synthesis. The library had 12-nucleotide molecular identifiers formed by two random hexamers joined together. MiXCR, run by TCRdb on the 5' RACE reads, gives a single entry per CDR3 protein. Of about 9,300 distinct CDR3 sequences listed, 5.8% are singletons.

What was sequenced was blood. The chain has TRBV5-4 and TRBJ2-5; a weak D match, TRBD2 (5 bases). The origin of this receptor is an adult in good health. CDR3 loop: CASTVGGSRETQYF. The CDR3 DNA reads as TGTGCCAGCACGGTAGGAGGCTCGAGAGAGACCCAGTACTTC.